Described below is a single T cell receptor (beta chain) sequence and its context. TCRdb's table, derived via immunoSEQ multiplex PCR, lists solely in-frame clones and lacks some. The table lists tens of thousands of clones, roughly 80% of them singletons. J lost 5 bases, V lost 6 bases, and 15 bases had no gene match. CDR3 length: 16 residues. Germline CDR1 reads LNHDA; CDR2 reads SQIVND (reference sequence). This sample is drawn from a study of PD-L1 blockade in urothelial cancer. Study summary: About 85% of the roughly 29 patients were men whose urothelial cancer was bladder-origin.

Regarding time point: pretreatment peripheral blood. The V and J genes are TRBV19 and TRBJ2-5, with 7 bases matching TRBD1. The sequence derives from a man aged 45-65 years with urothelial cancer. Sequenced here: PBMCs, sampled around atezolizumab (anti-PD-L1) treatment. The CDR3 DNA is TGTGCCAGTAGGCCGGGACAGAGTGACTTCGGGGAGACCCAGTACTTC. Residues: CASRPGQSDFGETQYF.